A single sample gave rise to the 16 T cell receptor beta chains below, sequenced in a study of glioma-infiltrating T cells. Amplification of TCR alpha and beta CDR3 regions from RNA used iRepertoire nested multiplex PCR. TCRdb reprocessed the multiplex PCR reads via MiXCR and lists one record per CDR3 protein. Found here are more than 350,000 distinct CDR3 sequences, roughly two fifths of them singletons; the top ten hold about 12%. Sequenced material: glioma tissue, nonneoplastic brain tissue, or PBMCs (not recorded which). The receptors shown here come from a human donor with low-grade glioma or glioblastoma, undergoing nonglioma brain surgery, or in good health (not recorded which).

Details on this clonotype: This could be a read error, since a much larger clone is one nucleotide away. This chain links TRBV6-6 with TRBJ2-7; D unresolved. CDR1 MNHNY and CDR2 SVGAGI come from the germline V gene (reference sequence). V gave up 7 bases and J gave up 5 bases, with 12 bases separating them. This CDR3 contains 12 residues. The CDR3 DNA sequence: TGTGCCAGCATGGCCGTGACCCACGAGCAGTACTTC. Translated, it gives CASMAVTHEQYF.

The chain recombines TRBV15 with TRBJ1-5; D unclear. In germline, CDR1 is LNHNV, CDR2 YYDKDF (reference sequence). CDR3 length: 15 residues. The V and J ends lost 0 bases and 4 bases respectively, with 10 bases between them. CDR3: CATSRDGVRNQPQHF. The CDR3 bases are TGTGCCACCAGCAGAGATGGGGTCAGAAATCAGCCCCAGCATTTT.

Many counts were recorded for this clonotype. The rearrangement links TRBV6-1 to TRBJ2-2; a weak D match, TRBD1 (5 bases). The germline gives CDR1 MNHNS, CDR2 SASEGT. There are 15 residues in the CDR3. Trimming took off 3 bases at V and 3 bases at J, with 11 bases between the two ends. The CDR3 region is CASSEDNYYTGELFF. The CDR3 DNA sequence: TGTGCCAGCAGTGAGGACAACTACTACACCGGGGAGCTGTTTTTT.

The gene calls are TRBV20-1 and TRBJ1-2; D possibly corresponds to TRBD1 (5 bases). CDR3 size: 14 residues. V was cut by 0 bases and J by 2 bases, with 10 bases left in between. CDR1 is DFQATT and CDR2 is SNEGSKA in the germline V gene (reference sequence). The CDR3, as DNA: TGCAGTGCTAGAGATAGAGGGACCAACTATGGCTACACCTTC. Translated, it gives CSARDRGTNYGYTF.

About this clonotype: A read error is likely, as this CDR3 ends without the conserved phenylalanine or tryptophan. The DNA is left out, because the CDR3 cannot be placed on it with certainty; the CDR3 is given as TCRdb lists it. The chain links TRBV27 to TRBJ1-4; the DNA was not compared with TRBD1, the D call given in the table. Germline V gene data show CDR1 as MNHEY and CDR2 as SMNVEV (reference sequence). The CDR3 is 15 amino acids in total, end residues counted. The CDR3 region is CASSTRTGPNEKLSS.

This clonotype was counted ten times or more. The rearrangement links TRBV5-4 to TRBJ1-1; the D gene is possibly TRBD1 (6 bases). The CDR3 consists of 14 residues. V was pared by 0 bases and J by 5 bases, with 11 bases between. Looked up from germline, CDR1 is SGHNT and CDR2 is YYREEE (reference sequence). The CDR3 DNA reads TGTGCCAGCAGCTTGGCCGGAGGGGGGACTGAAGCTTTCTTT. Translated, it gives CASSLAGGGTEAFF.

Note on this clonotype: A junction end diverges from the germline sequence, so it may reflect a read error. The V gene is TRBV7-9, the J gene TRBJ2-1, with D possibly being TRBD2 (6 bases). The CDR3 extends over 16 amino acids. CDR1 is SEHNR and CDR2 is FQNEAQ in the germline V gene (reference sequence). Written as DNA, the CDR3 is TGTGCCAGCAGTGAATTTTCCGGGAGCTCCTTCAATGAGCAGTTCTTC. Amino acids: CASSEFSGSSFNEQFF.

For this clonotype: This likely comes from a read error, as the CDR3 has no conserved phenylalanine or tryptophan at its end. This chain uses TRBV28 with TRBJ2-3; no clear D gene. The germline CDR1 and CDR2 sequences are MDHEN and SYDVKM. The length of the CDR3 is 15 residues. Here the CDR3 DNA reads TGTGCCAGCGGTTTTTTCAGGTCCAACACAGATACGCAGTATCTT. It encodes CASGFFRSNTDTQYL.

The rearrangement joins TRBV19 to TRBJ2-7; a possible D gene is TRBD1 (6 bases). The CDR3 is 14 amino acids. The germline V gene encodes CDR1 LNHDA and CDR2 SQIVND (reference sequence). The V gene lost 3 bases and the J gene lost 4 bases, with 13 bases spanning the gap. The CDR3 coding sequence is TGTGCCAGTAGTATGGCAGGGGATATGTACGAGCAGTACTTC. Amino acids: CASSMAGDMYEQYF.

This clonotype was recorded only once. Being one base from a much bigger clone, this may be a read error. The rearrangement uses TRBV6-6 and TRBJ1-1; D remains unclear. V lost 2 bases and J 6 bases, leaving 7 bases between the germline ends. The length of the CDR3 is 12 residues. CDR1 and CDR2 from the germline V gene are MNHNY and SVGAGI (reference sequence). CDR3 sequence (DNA): TGTGCCAGCAGTTACGCCGGGCCTGAAGCTTTCTTT. It is translated as CASSYAGPEAFF.

The J gene is TRBJ1-5, the V gene TRBV20-1, with D perhaps matching TRBD1 (5 bases). Trimming removed 3 bases at V and 4 bases at J, with 10 bases between. The CDR3 contains 13 residues. Germline loops: CDR1 DFQATT, CDR2 SNEGSKA (reference sequence). DNA for the CDR3: TGCAGTGCTAGTCAGGGAAAGAATCAGCCCCAGCATTTT. Its protein is CSASQGKNQPQHF.

This clonotype was counted at least ten times. V and J are TRBV20-1 and TRBJ2-3, with D maybe TRBD2 (5 bases). Per the germline V gene, CDR1 is DFQATT and CDR2 is SNEGSKA (reference sequence). The CDR3 spans 12 residues. Trimming removed 5 bases at V and 4 bases at J, with 10 bases between. The CDR3 sequence: CSARPLADTQYF. In DNA, the CDR3 is TGCAGTGCTCGACCACTAGCAGATACGCAGTATTTT.

V and J are TRBV12-3 or TRBV12-4 and TRBJ2-7; 9 bases match TRBD1. The J segment lost 9 bases and the V segment lost 5 bases, leaving 5 bases of the junction unmatched. The length of the CDR3 is 12 residues. Here the CDR3 DNA reads TGTGCCAGCAGTCAGACAGGGGGTTGGCAGTACTTC. As protein: CASSQTGGWQYF.

This clonotype has more than one count but fewer than ten. The gene calls are TRBV7-2 and TRBJ1-1; D may be TRBD1 (5 bases). The CDR3 loop spans 12 amino acids. Germline lookup yields CDR1 SGHTA and CDR2 FQGNSA. The germline V and J ends were trimmed by 1 base and 10 bases, with 10 bases remaining between them. The CDR3 loop reads CASSLGTGPAFF. DNA for the CDR3: TGTGCCAGCAGCTTAGGAACAGGACCAGCTTTCTTT.

This clonotype was counted only a few times. V and J are TRBV5-1 and TRBJ2-1; D might be TRBD2 (7 bases). V lost 9 bases and J 2 bases, leaving 21 bases between the germline ends. CDR1 is SGHRS, CDR2 YFSETQ, per germline. This CDR3 contains 16 residues. CDR3: CATGGQRGRPYNEQFF. The CDR3, as DNA: TGCGCCACCGGGGGGCAACGCGGGAGACCCTACAATGAGCAGTTCTTC.

V usage is TRBV7-9 and J usage is TRBJ2-7; unclear D gene. The CDR3 consists of 13 residues. Trimming took 2 bases from V and 7 from J, leaving 12 bases between them. Germline CDR1 reads SEHNR; CDR2 reads FQNEAQ (reference sequence). CDR3 loop: CASSLMELWEQYF. CDR3 bases: TGTGCCAGCAGCTTAATGGAACTTTGGGAGCAGTACTTC.